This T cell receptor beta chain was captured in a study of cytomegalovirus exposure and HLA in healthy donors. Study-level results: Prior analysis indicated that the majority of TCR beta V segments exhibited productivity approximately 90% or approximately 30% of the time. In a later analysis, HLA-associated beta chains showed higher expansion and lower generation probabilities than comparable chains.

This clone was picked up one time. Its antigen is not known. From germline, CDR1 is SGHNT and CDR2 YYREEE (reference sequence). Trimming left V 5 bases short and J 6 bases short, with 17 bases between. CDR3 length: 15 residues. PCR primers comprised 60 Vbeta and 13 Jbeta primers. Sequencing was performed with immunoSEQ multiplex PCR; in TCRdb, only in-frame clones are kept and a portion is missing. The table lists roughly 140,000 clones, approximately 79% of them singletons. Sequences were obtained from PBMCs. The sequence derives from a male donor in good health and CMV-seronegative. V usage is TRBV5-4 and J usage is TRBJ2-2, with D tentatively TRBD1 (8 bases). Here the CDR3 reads CASRRTGRDAGELFF. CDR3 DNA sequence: TGTGCCAGCAGGAGGACAGGGAGGGACGCCGGGGAGCTGTTTTTT.